The 21 T cell receptor beta chains reported below all come from one sample, sequenced in a study of T-cell reconstitution after alpha-beta-depleted transplantation in children. Unique molecular identifiers tagged the TCRbeta library. TCRdb fed the PCR reads into MiXCR, producing one record per CDR3 protein. This sample has about 340,000 distinct CDR3 sequences, with 15% to 20% found just once. The input for sequencing was PBMCs, mostly from graft donor cells, taken 360 days after TCRalphabeta/CD19-depleted stem cell transplant. The receptors were sampled from a male patient between 2 and 9 years old who had a stem cell transplant for acute lymphoblastic leukemia, so the T cells may come from the graft donor.

Only a few counts were recorded for this clonotype. V and J are TRBV7-2 and TRBJ1-1; 9 positions agree with TRBD1. V lost 0 bases, J lost 1 base, and 9 bases stayed unmatched. CDR1 and CDR2 from the germline V gene are SGHTA and FQGNSA. The CDR3 has 18 residues. The CDR3 DNA reads TGTGCCAGCAGCTTAGCGGCCCCGACAGGGGGTCCGAACACTGAAGCTTTCTTT. Its translation is CASSLAAPTGGPNTEAFF.

In this sample, this clonotype turned up a few times. The chain has TRBV7-8 and TRBJ2-7; TRBD1 matches at 9 bases. The CDR3 has 14 residues. Germline values: CDR1 SGHVS, CDR2 FQNEAQ. The J segment lost 6 bases and the V segment lost 5 bases, leaving 8 bases of the junction unmatched. The CDR3 sequence: CASSENRGRIEQYF. DNA of the CDR3: TGTGCCAGCAGCGAAAACAGGGGGCGCATCGAGCAGTACTTC.

The chain carries TRBV18 and TRBJ2-4, with 7 bases matching TRBD1. Trimming removed 4 bases from V and 4 bases from J; junction bases left unmatched: 7. The CDR3 sequence is 15 residues long. Looked up from germline, CDR1 is KGHSH and CDR2 is LQKENI. CDR3 nucleotide sequence: TGTGCCAGCTCACAAGGGGACAGCTCAAAAAACATTCAGTACTTC. Translating it yields CASSQGDSSKNIQYF. Full variable domain (outside the CDR3, taken from reference TRBV18 and TRBJ2-4): NAGVMQNPRHLVRRRGQEARLRCSPMKGHSHVYWYRQLPEEGLKFMVYLQKENIIDESGMPKERFSAEFPKEGPSILRIQQVVRGDSAAYFCASSQGDSSKNIQYFGAGTRLSVL.

This clonotype turned up a few times. The V call is TRBV28, the J call TRBJ1-2, with a tentative D call TRBD1 (6 bases). The V gene's germline CDR1 is MDHEN and CDR2 SYDVKM. The CDR3 has 16 amino acids. Trimming cost V 4 bases and J 0 bases, with 15 bases left between them. The CDR3 loop is CASSSLGHSANYGYTF. CDR3 DNA sequence: TGTGCCAGCAGTTCTTTGGGACATTCGGCTAACTATGGCTACACCTTC.

This clonotype was found many times. V usage is TRBV20-1 and J usage is TRBJ2-2; D uncertain. Germline-derived CDR1 and CDR2 are DFQATT and SNEGSKA (reference sequence). The CDR3 totals 13 residues. The V gene lost 6 bases and the J gene lost 6 bases, with 14 bases spanning the gap. The chain's CDR3 is CSAPQGIAGELFF. As DNA, the CDR3 is TGCAGTGCCCCTCAAGGGATCGCCGGGGAGCTGTTTTTT.

The rearrangement links TRBV5-6 to TRBJ2-4; D call uncertain. The V end was cut by 0 bases, the J end by 8 bases, with 9 bases between. Germline V lookup: CDR1 SGHDT, CDR2 YYEEEE. The length of the CDR3 is 13 residues. The CDR3 region is CASSLGRGYIQYF. Written as DNA, the CDR3 is TGTGCCAGCAGCTTGGGTCGTGGTTACATTCAGTACTTC.

There are many counts of this clonotype. The V and J genes are TRBV28 and TRBJ2-1; TRBD2 matches 11 bases. Germline V lookup: CDR1 MDHEN, CDR2 SYDVKM. The CDR3 is made up of 15 amino acids. With 8 bases clipped from V and 4 bases from J, the junction kept 7 bases outside the gene matches. The CDR3 coding sequence is TGTGCCAGCGGTATAGCGGGAGGGCATTACAATGAGCAGTTCTTC. Translation gives CASGIAGGHYNEQFF. Full variable domain (remainder filled in from reference TRBV28 and TRBJ2-1): DVKVTQSSRYLVKRTGEKVFLECVQDMDHENMFWYRQDPGLGLRLIYFSYDVKMKEKGDIPEGYSVSREKKERFSLILESASTNQTSMYLCASGIAGGHYNEQFFGPGTRLTVL.

V gene TRBV3-1 combines with J gene TRBJ1-3; D gene ambiguous. V was trimmed by 4 bases and J by 2 bases, leaving 9 bases between them. Germline V CDR1 and CDR2: LGHDT, YNNKEL (reference sequence). This CDR3 contains 14 residues. CDR3 nucleotides: TGTGCCAGCAGCCCTTACAGAGCTGGAAACACCATATATTTT. The encoded protein is CASSPYRAGNTIYF.

This clonotype occurred a few times. The chain is built from TRBV7-3 and TRBJ1-1, with a weak D call TRBD1 (5 bases). Germline CDR1 SGHTA, CDR2 FQGTGA. Trimming pared 5 bases from V and 12 bases from J, leaving 19 bases between. CDR3 length: 13 residues. As DNA, the CDR3 is TGTGCCAGCAGCCCAGGGACCCACGAGATCCCTTTCTTT. Translated, it gives CASSPGTHEIPFF.

This clonotype was recorded at least ten times. The rearrangement uses TRBV5-1 and TRBJ2-2, with 7 bases that match TRBD1. Looked up from germline, CDR1 is SGHRS and CDR2 is YFSETQ. J gave up 5 bases and V 5 bases, and 9 bases lay outside the gene matches. The CDR3 contains 15 residues. DNA of the CDR3: TGCGCCAGCAGTTCCGACAGGGCTTTGACCGGGGAGCTGTTTTTT. This translates into CASSSDRALTGELFF.

This chain uses TRBV11-2 with TRBJ2-2, with a possible D match to TRBD1 (5 bases). CDR3 size: 16 residues. Trimming took 7 bases from V and 0 from J, leaving 15 bases between them. The germline V gene has CDR1 SGHAT and CDR2 FQNNGV. CDR3 nucleotide sequence: TGTGCCAGCACCCTCTTGGCGGACACGAACACCGGGGAGCTGTTTTTT. Its translation: CASTLLADTNTGELFF.

This clonotype was detected only a few times. The V call is TRBV6-1, the J call TRBJ1-2; D is perhaps TRBD1 (5 bases). The germline V and J ends were trimmed by 7 bases and 2 bases, with 14 bases remaining between them. Germline V gene lookup returns CDR1 MNHNS and CDR2 SASEGT. CDR3 size: 14 residues. CDR3 bases: TGTGCCAGCACCCTGGGGCGGTTCAACTATGGCTACACCTTC. The encoded protein is CASTLGRFNYGYTF.

J is TRBJ1-3 and V is TRBV5-6, with D possibly TRBD1 on 6 matching bases. Trimming removed 2 bases from V and 4 bases from J, with 16 bases in between. The CDR3 totals 16 residues. Germline V gives CDR1 SGHDT, CDR2 YYEEEE. The CDR3: CASSFTFGTGGNTIYF. The CDR3, as DNA: TGTGCCAGCAGCTTCACTTTTGGAACAGGGGGAAACACCATATATTTT.

The chain uses TRBV6-5 and TRBJ2-7; D remains unclear. CDR1 MNHEY and CDR2 SVGAGI come from the germline V gene. The CDR3 contains 12 residues. Trimming pared 8 bases from V and 0 bases from J, leaving 8 bases between. The CDR3 loop reads CASAKSSYEQYF. In DNA form, the CDR3 reads TGTGCCAGCGCAAAAAGCTCCTACGAGCAGTACTTC.

This clonotype was counted only a few times. CDR3 DNA: TGTGCTAGTGGCCGCGGAAGGGACAATGAGCAGTTCTTC. Translation gives CASGRGRDNEQFF. The chain combines TRBV12-5 with TRBJ2-1; unclear D gene. The CDR3 covers 13 residues. Germline loops: CDR1 LGHNT, CDR2 FRNRAP. The V and J ends lost 6 bases and 5 bases respectively, with 11 bases between them.

This clonotype has a handful of counts. The rearrangement links TRBV4-3 to TRBJ1-1; D remains ambiguous. V was shortened by 3 bases and J by 4 bases, with 12 bases between the two germline ends. This CDR3 has 14 amino acids. CDR1 and CDR2 from the germline V gene are LGHNA and YSLEER. CDR3 DNA: TGCGCCAGCAGCCATGGACCCCTTTCCACTGAAGCTTTCTTT. Residues: CASSHGPLSTEAFF.

This clonotype appeared many times. This chain links TRBV6-6 with TRBJ2-4; TRBD2 is a possible D gene (6 bases). Germline V gene sequence: CDR1 MNHNY, CDR2 SVGAGI (reference sequence). The germline V and J ends were trimmed by 5 bases and 8 bases, with 13 bases remaining between them. The CDR3 sequence is 13 residues long. CDR3 amino acids: CASSLPGADIQYF. The DNA for the CDR3 is TGTGCCAGCAGTCTACCGGGAGCAGACATTCAGTACTTC.

The chain employs TRBV12-3 or TRBV12-4 and TRBJ1-2; D possibly corresponds to TRBD1 (5 bases). With 5 bases removed from V and 4 bases from J, the gap between germline ends came to 17 bases. The CDR3 extends over 15 amino acids. The CDR3 sequence: CASSPEGQFAYGYTF. CDR3 DNA: TGTGCCAGCAGTCCCGAAGGACAATTTGCCTATGGCTACACCTTC.

The rearrangement uses TRBV6-1 and TRBJ2-7; D gene ambiguous. Germline CDR1 is MNHNS and CDR2 is SASEGT. Deletions cut 2 bases from V and 2 bases from J, with 10 bases between. The CDR3 consists of 14 residues. Here the CDR3 reads CASSEIPDTYEQYF. The CDR3 region has the DNA TGTGCCAGCAGTGAAATCCCGGATACCTACGAGCAGTACTTC.

The genes are TRBV30 and TRBJ2-7; D gene ambiguous. The CDR3 runs 13 residues. V was trimmed by 5 bases and J by 1 base, leaving 12 bases between them. Germline loops: CDR1 GTSNPN, CDR2 SVGIG (reference sequence). CDR3 sequence reads: CAWAWTDSYEQYF. CDR3 sequence (DNA): TGTGCCTGGGCCTGGACGGATTCCTACGAGCAGTACTTC.

This clonotype was detected ten times or more. This chain uses TRBV4-1 with TRBJ2-6; unclear D gene. CDR3 size: 15 residues. Germline V gene sequence: CDR1 MGHRA, CDR2 YSYEKL. Between the trimmed V and J ends, which lost 3 bases and 2 bases, there was a span of 8 bases. CDR3 bases: TGCGCCAGCAGCCACCCCGCAACTGGGGCCAACGTCCTGACTTTC. It specifies CASSHPATGANVLTF.